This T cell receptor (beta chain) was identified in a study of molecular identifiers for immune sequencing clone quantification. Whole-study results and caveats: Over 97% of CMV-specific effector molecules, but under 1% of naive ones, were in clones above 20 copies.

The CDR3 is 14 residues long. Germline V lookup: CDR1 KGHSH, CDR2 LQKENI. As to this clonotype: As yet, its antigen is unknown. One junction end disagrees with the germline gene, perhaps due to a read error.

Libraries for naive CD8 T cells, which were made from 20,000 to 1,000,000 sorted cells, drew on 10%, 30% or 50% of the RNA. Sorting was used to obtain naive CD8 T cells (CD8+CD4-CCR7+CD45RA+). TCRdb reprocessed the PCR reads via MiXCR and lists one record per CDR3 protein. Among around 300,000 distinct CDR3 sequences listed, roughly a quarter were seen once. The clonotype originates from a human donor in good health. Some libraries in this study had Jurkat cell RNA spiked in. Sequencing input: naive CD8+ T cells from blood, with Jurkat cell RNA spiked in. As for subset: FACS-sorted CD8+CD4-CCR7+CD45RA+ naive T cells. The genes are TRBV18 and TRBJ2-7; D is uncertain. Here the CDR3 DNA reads TGTGCCAGCTCAACCCCCCTAAGAGCCTACGAGCAGTGCTTC. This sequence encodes CASSTPLRAYEQCF. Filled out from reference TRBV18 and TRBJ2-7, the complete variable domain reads NAGVMQNPRHLVRRRGQEARLRCSPMKGHSHVYWYRQLPEEGLKFMVYLQKENIIDESGMPKERFSAEFPKEGPSILRIQQVVRGDSAAYFCASSTPLRAYEQCFGPGTRLTVT.